What follows are 22 T cell receptor beta chains derived from one specimen sequenced in a study of identical twins. TCRdb re-called the 5' RACE reads with MiXCR, one entry per CDR3 protein. Here the sample spans a few hundred thousand distinct CDR3 sequences, roughly 13% being singletons. In addition, the sample was reused for a study of yellow fever vaccine responses in identical twins.

The sample consisted of memory (CD45RO+) T cells sorted from blood. Every receptor here comes from a woman younger than 35 in good health.

This clonotype has a count of ten or more. This chain uses TRBV15 with TRBJ2-5, with 8 bases that match TRBD2. The V and J ends lost 1 base and 2 bases, in that order; junction bases with no gene match: 9. The V gene's germline CDR1 is LNHNV and CDR2 YYDKDF (reference sequence). This CDR3 spans 17 amino acids. In DNA, the CDR3 is TGTGCCACCAGCAGAGCGAGCGGGAGTGGGATACAAGAGACCCAGTACTTC. This gives the protein CATSRASGSGIQETQYF.

The chain has TRBV29-1 and TRBJ2-1; 8 positions agree with TRBD2. The CDR3 runs 16 residues. The V segment lost 0 bases and the J segment 9 bases; nucleotides outside the gene matches: 13. Germline loops: CDR1 SQVTM, CDR2 ANQGSEA. Here the CDR3 DNA reads TGCAGCGTTGAAGATCGGGGGGGACTCGGGAGGTTTGAGCAGTTCTTC. It specifies CSVEDRGGLGRFEQFF.

This clonotype was recorded a few times. The chain combines TRBV21-1 with TRBJ2-1; TRBD1, the table's D call, lacks a check against the DNA. TRBV21-1 counts as a pseudogene. CDR3 length: 10 residues. CDR3 sequence reads: CASSNDREFF. As DNA, the CDR3 is TGTGCCAGCAGCAACGACAGGGAGTTCTTC.

This clonotype was counted only a few times. The chain is built from TRBV20-1 and TRBJ1-1; D gene unclear. Germline V gene lookup returns CDR1 DFQATT and CDR2 SNEGSKA (reference sequence). The V end lost 4 bases, the J end lost 11 bases, and 14 bases lay between the germline ends. CDR3 length: 11 amino acids. CDR3 DNA sequence: TGCAGTGCTATGCGACCCTCCGCGGCTTTCTTT. Protein sequence: CSAMRPSAAFF.

This clonotype occurred a few times. The V gene is TRBV6-1, the J gene TRBJ2-7; the D call may be TRBD1 or TRBD2 (7 bases each). The CDR3 is 15 residues long. V gave up 3 bases and J gave up 3 bases, with 15 bases separating them. The germline V gene has CDR1 MNHNS and CDR2 SASEGT. CDR3 region: CASSEGGTAYYEQYF. CDR3 DNA sequence: TGTGCCAGCAGTGAGGGGGGGACAGCTTACTACGAGCAGTACTTC.

This clonotype occurred a few times. The gene calls are TRBV12-3 or TRBV12-4 and TRBJ2-7, with D perhaps matching TRBD1 or TRBD2 (6 bases each). Trimming left V 1 base short and J 2 bases short, with 12 bases between. The CDR3 covers 15 residues. CDR3 nucleotide sequence: TGTGCCAGCAGTTTAGGCGGGAAGGGGGCCTACGAGCAGTACTTC. This encodes CASSLGGKGAYEQYF.

This clonotype was picked up a small number of times. The chain carries TRBV10-3 and TRBJ1-6; D possibly corresponds to TRBD1 (5 bases). The CDR3 loop spans 13 amino acids. The ends were cut back, 4 bases at V and 8 bases at J, with 9 bases in the middle. The V gene's germline CDR1 is ENHRY and CDR2 SYGVKD. CDR3: CAISGQIDSPLHF. The DNA for the CDR3 is TGTGCCATCAGTGGACAGATAGATTCACCCCTCCACTTT.

This clonotype showed up just a few times. The rearrangement uses TRBV20-1 and TRBJ2-3; TRBD2 matches 11 bases. This CDR3 is built from 15 residues. The J segment lost 2 bases and the V segment lost 5 bases, leaving 6 bases of the junction unmatched. Germline CDR1 DFQATT, CDR2 SNEGSKA (reference sequence). The DNA of the CDR3 is TGCAGTGCTTCCATGACTAGCGGGGTCACAGATACGCAGTATTTT. This gives the protein CSASMTSGVTDTQYF.

The CDR3 DNA follows: TGTGCCAGCAGTTTAATCAGCCCCAGGGGATACGAGCAGTACTTC. Its translation is CASSLISPRGYEQYF. The gene calls are TRBV27 and TRBJ2-7; D is perhaps TRBD1 (6 bases). Trimming cost V 2 bases and J 4 bases, with 15 bases left between them. Germline CDR1 and CDR2: MNHEY and SMNVEV (reference sequence). The CDR3 sequence is 15 residues long.

Only a few counts were recorded for this clonotype. The CDR3 is CASSSRASPYNEQFF. In nucleotides, the CDR3 is TGTGCCAGTAGTTCCAGGGCTTCACCCTACAATGAGCAGTTCTTC. The chain couples TRBV19 to TRBJ2-1; a weak D match, TRBD1 (5 bases). The CDR3 length is 15 residues. CDR1 is LNHDA, CDR2 SQIVND, per germline (reference sequence). The germline V and J ends were trimmed by 5 bases and 2 bases, with 13 bases remaining between them. The whole variable domain, remainder taken from reference TRBV19 and TRBJ2-1, is DGGITQSPKYLFRKEGQNVTLSCEQNLNHDAMYWYRQDPGQGLRLIYYSQIVNDFQKGDIAEGYSVSREKKESFPLTVTSAQKNPTAFYLCASSSRASPYNEQFFGPGTRLTVL.

The rearrangement links TRBV5-1 to TRBJ2-3; D may be TRBD1 (5 bases). Germline V gene sequence: CDR1 SGHRS, CDR2 YFSETQ. The CDR3 is 12 residues long. V was clipped by 5 bases and J by 6 bases, with 10 bases between them. DNA for the CDR3: TGCGCCAGCAGATCTCCAGGGGATACGCAGTATTTT. This codes for CASRSPGDTQYF. The entire variable domain, with the rest obtained from reference TRBV5-1 and TRBJ2-3, is as follows: KAGVTQTPRYLIKTRGQQVTLSCSPISGHRSVSWYQQTPGQGLQFLFEYFSETQRNKGNFPGRFSGRQFSNSRSEMNVSTLELGDSALYLCASRSPGDTQYFGPGTRLTVL.

This clonotype has ten or more counts. The gene calls are TRBV12-3 or TRBV12-4 and TRBJ2-7; perhaps TRBD1 as D (6 bases). V was shortened by 4 bases and J by 3 bases, with 10 bases between the two germline ends. The CDR3 has 13 residues. This chain's CDR3 is CASSSGEIYEQYF. CDR3 bases: TGTGCCAGCAGTTCAGGGGAGATCTACGAGCAGTACTTC.

This clonotype was counted ten times or more. The chain employs TRBV15 and TRBJ2-3; no clear D. V was trimmed by 1 base and J by 0 bases, leaving 8 bases between them. The germline gives CDR1 LNHNV, CDR2 YYDKDF (reference sequence). The CDR3 contains 15 residues. CDR3 amino acids: CATSRVAASTDTQYF. The CDR3, as DNA: TGTGCCACCAGCAGAGTTGCGGCGAGCACAGATACGCAGTATTTT. Supplemented by reference TRBV15 and TRBJ2-3, the full variable domain reads DAMVIQNPRYQVTQFGKPVTLSCSQTLNHNVMYWYQQKSSQAPKLLFHYYDKDFNNEADTPDNFQSRRPNTSFCFLDIRSPGLGDTAMYLCATSRVAASTDTQYFGPGTRLTVL.

The CDR3 protein is CASSSGTSGRAYEQYF. CDR3 DNA: TGTGCCAGCAGTTCAGGGACTAGCGGGAGGGCTTACGAGCAGTACTTC. The genes are TRBV6-5 and TRBJ2-7; 16 bases map to TRBD2. With 4 bases clipped from V and 4 bases from J, the junction kept 4 bases outside the gene matches. Germline CDR1 MNHEY, CDR2 SVGAGI. The CDR3 sequence is 16 residues long.

The rearrangement joins TRBV7-2 to TRBJ2-1; 9 positions match TRBD2. The V gene end was trimmed by 2 bases and the J gene end by 7 bases; junction bases not matched to a gene: 9. The germline V gene encodes CDR1 SGHTA and CDR2 FQGNSA. The CDR3 consists of 16 residues. The CDR3 protein is CASSLWGSGSSNEQFF. The DNA of the CDR3 is TGTGCCAGCAGCTTATGGGGTAGCGGGAGCTCAAATGAGCAGTTCTTC.

This chain uses TRBV25-1 with TRBJ1-5; D may be TRBD1 (6 bases). Germline loops: CDR1 MGHDK, CDR2 SYGVNS. The CDR3 sequence is 13 residues long. The V end lost 8 bases, the J end lost 3 bases, and 11 bases lay between the germline ends. Here the CDR3 reads CASQGSHNQPQHF. CDR3 in DNA: TGTGCCAGCCAGGGGAGCCACAATCAGCCCCAGCATTTT.

Ten or more counts support this clonotype. This chain connects TRBV4-3 to TRBJ2-6; 9 bases match TRBD1. The CDR3 is 17 residues long. CDR1 is LGHNA and CDR2 is YSLEER in the germline V gene. Trimming cost V 4 bases and J 1 base; bases outside gene matches: 5. The CDR3 is CASSLSGQGSGANVLTF. In DNA, the CDR3 is TGCGCCAGCAGCCTTTCGGGACAGGGATCTGGGGCCAACGTCCTGACTTTC.

V usage is TRBV7-2 and J usage is TRBJ2-1, with TRBD2 matching 14 bases. The V segment lost 0 bases and the J segment 8 bases; nucleotides outside the gene matches: 3. Germline V gives CDR1 SGHTA, CDR2 FQGNSA. CDR3 length: 16 amino acids. The CDR3 DNA reads as TGTGCCAGCAGCTTAGCCGGGACTAGCGGGAGTTATGAGCAGTTCTTC. Translating gives CASSLAGTSGSYEQFF.

In its sample, this clonotype was seen a few times. The V and J genes are TRBV18 and TRBJ2-7, with D possibly matching TRBD1 (6 bases). The CDR3 loop spans 14 amino acids. Germline V gives CDR1 KGHSH, CDR2 LQKENI. Trimming cost V 3 bases and J 5 bases, with 14 bases left between them. The CDR3 sequence is CASSPYRDTDEQYF. Here the CDR3 DNA reads TGTGCCAGCTCACCTTACAGGGATACCGACGAGCAGTACTTC.

There are a few counts of this clonotype. The rearrangement joins TRBV6-2 or TRBV6-3 to TRBJ2-7; a weak D match, TRBD1 (5 bases). The germline V gene encodes CDR1 MNHEY and CDR2 SVGEGT. Trimming removed 8 bases at V and 2 bases at J, with 19 bases between. The CDR3 is 15 amino acids. CDR3 loop: CASDHRAGKAYEQYF. The CDR3 DNA follows: TGTGCCAGCGACCATCGGGCAGGGAAGGCCTACGAGCAGTACTTC.

This clonotype was recorded at least ten times. The rearrangement joins TRBV12-3 or TRBV12-4 to TRBJ2-1; perhaps TRBD1 as D (6 bases). The CDR3 has 13 amino acids. With 3 bases removed from V and 4 bases from J, the gap between germline ends came to 7 bases. The CDR3 is CASSFGQYNEQFF. The CDR3 nucleotides are TGTGCCAGCAGTTTTGGACAGTACAATGAGCAGTTCTTC.

The V and J genes are TRBV10-3 and TRBJ2-7, with a possible D match to TRBD2 (6 bases). CDR3 length: 12 amino acids. CDR1 ENHRY and CDR2 SYGVKD come from the germline V gene. V was clipped by 4 bases and J by 6 bases, with 10 bases between them. The CDR3 protein is CAISAGEGEQYF. CDR3 bases: TGTGCCATCAGTGCGGGGGAAGGCGAGCAGTACTTC.